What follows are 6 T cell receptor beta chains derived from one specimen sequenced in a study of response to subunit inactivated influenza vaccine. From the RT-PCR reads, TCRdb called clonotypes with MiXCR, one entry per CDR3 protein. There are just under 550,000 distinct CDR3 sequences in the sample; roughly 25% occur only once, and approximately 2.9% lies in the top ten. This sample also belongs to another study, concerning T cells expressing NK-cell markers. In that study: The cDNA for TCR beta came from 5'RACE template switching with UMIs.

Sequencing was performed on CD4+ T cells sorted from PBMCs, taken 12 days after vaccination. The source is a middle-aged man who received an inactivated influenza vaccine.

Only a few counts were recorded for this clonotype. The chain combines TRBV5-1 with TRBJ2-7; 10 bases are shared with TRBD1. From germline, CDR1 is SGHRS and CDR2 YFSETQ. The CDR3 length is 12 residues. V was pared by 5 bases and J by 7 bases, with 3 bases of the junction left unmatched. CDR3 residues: CASRGQGVEQYF. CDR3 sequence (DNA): TGCGCCAGCAGAGGACAGGGGGTGGAGCAGTACTTC.

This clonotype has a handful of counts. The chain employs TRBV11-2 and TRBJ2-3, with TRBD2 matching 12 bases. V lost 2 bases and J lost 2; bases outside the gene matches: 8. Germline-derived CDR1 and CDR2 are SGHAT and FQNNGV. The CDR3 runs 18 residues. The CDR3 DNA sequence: TGTGCCAGCAGCTTACTGGGACTAGCGGGTGGATACACAGATACGCAGTATTTT. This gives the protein CASSLLGLAGGYTDTQYF.

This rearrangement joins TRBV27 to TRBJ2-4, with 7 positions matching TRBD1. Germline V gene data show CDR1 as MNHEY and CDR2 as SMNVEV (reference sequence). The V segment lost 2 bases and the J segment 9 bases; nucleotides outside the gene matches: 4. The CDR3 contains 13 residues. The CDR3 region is CASSLTTGVIQYF. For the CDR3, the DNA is TGTGCCAGCAGTTTAACTACAGGGGTCATTCAGTACTTC.

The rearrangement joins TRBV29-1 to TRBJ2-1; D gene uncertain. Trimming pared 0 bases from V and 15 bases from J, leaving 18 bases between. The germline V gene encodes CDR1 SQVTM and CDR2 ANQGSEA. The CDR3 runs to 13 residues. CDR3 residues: CSVEDQATRRRFF. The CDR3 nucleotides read TGCAGCGTTGAAGATCAAGCGACCAGGCGTCGGTTCTTC.

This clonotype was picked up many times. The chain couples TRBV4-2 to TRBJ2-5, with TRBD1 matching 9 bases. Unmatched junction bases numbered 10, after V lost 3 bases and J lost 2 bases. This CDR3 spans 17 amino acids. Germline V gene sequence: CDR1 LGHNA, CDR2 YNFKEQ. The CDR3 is CASSQYPGQGTQETQYF. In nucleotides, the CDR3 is TGTGCCAGCAGCCAGTATCCGGGACAGGGTACGCAAGAGACCCAGTACTTC.

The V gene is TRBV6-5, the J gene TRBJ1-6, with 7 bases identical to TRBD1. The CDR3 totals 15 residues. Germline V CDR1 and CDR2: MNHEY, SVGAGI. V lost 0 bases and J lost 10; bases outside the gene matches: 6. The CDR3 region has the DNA TGTGCCAGCAGTTACTCGTTCATGGACAGGTCACCCCTCCACTTT. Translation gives CASSYSFMDRSPLHF.